Each of the 25 T cell receptor beta chains below was sequenced from the same sample in a study of blood T cell repertoires in COVID-19. Clones were sequenced by immunoSEQ multiplex PCR, and TCRdb holds only the in-frame ones, with some missing. Of 470,000 or so clones in the sample, nearly 90% are singletons; the top ten hold 1.5% to 2%. Specimen: PBMCs or T cells enriched from blood (not recorded which). The receptors come from a woman aged 18-29 years with acute COVID-19.

The chain joins TRBV18 to TRBJ2-7; 7 bases are shared with TRBD1. The CDR3 length is 14 residues. The V gene's germline CDR1 is KGHSH and CDR2 LQKENI. The junction had 5 bases not matched to a gene; V was cut back by 4 bases and J by 2 bases. CDR3 DNA: TGTGCCAGCTCACTCCGGACAGGTACCTACGAGCAGTACTTC. Translation: CASSLRTGTYEQYF. Based on the CDR3 plus reference TRBV18 and TRBJ2-7, the full variable domain is NAGVMQNPRHLVRRRGQEARLRCSPMKGHSHVYWYRQLPEEGLKFMVYLQKENIIDESGMPKERFSAEFPKEGPSILRIQQVVRGDSAAYFCASSLRTGTYEQYFGPGTRLTVT.

The chain employs TRBV15 and TRBJ2-6, with 7 bases lining up with TRBD1. V lost 5 bases to trimming and J lost 0 bases; unmatched junction nucleotides: 7. Germline values: CDR1 LNHNV, CDR2 YYDKDF (reference sequence). This CDR3 comprises 17 residues. The DNA for the CDR3 is TGTGCCACCAGCCCCCGGGACAGCTACTCTGGGGCCAACGTCCTGACTTTC. Amino acids: CATSPRDSYSGANVLTF.

The chain has TRBV6-5 and TRBJ2-7; perhaps TRBD1 as D (6 bases). Germline V gene data show CDR1 as MNHEY and CDR2 as SVGAGI. The CDR3 has 14 amino acids. The V end lost 8 bases, the J end lost 6 bases, and 20 bases lay between the germline ends. The CDR3 nucleotides read TGTGCCAGCGGGTTAGATTTCACAGGGTTCGAGCAGTACTTC. Protein sequence: CASGLDFTGFEQYF.

The V call is TRBV3-1 (or the pseudogene TRBV3-2), the J call TRBJ1-1; D not certain. The ends were cut back, 0 bases at V and 4 bases at J, with 9 bases in the middle. The V gene's germline CDR1 is LGHDT and CDR2 YNNKEL (reference sequence). The CDR3 is made up of 14 amino acids. In DNA, the CDR3 is TGTGCCAGCAGCCAAGAGAGTGGTGGCACTGAAGCTTTCTTT. This translates into CASSQESGGTEAFF.

The V and J genes are TRBV9 and TRBJ1-6; D possibly corresponds to TRBD1 (5 bases). V lost 5 bases and J lost 9, with 12 bases in between. The CDR3 extends over 13 amino acids. Looked up from germline, CDR1 is SGDLS and CDR2 is YYNGEE. CDR3 sequence reads: CASSLGGGSPLHF. The DNA for the CDR3 is TGTGCCAGCAGTCTGGGGGGGGGTTCACCCCTCCACTTT.

This clone was found once. The rearrangement links TRBV11-3 to TRBJ1-1; D ambiguous. V was trimmed by 5 bases and J by 1 base, leaving 8 bases between them. Per the germline V gene, CDR1 is SGHNT and CDR2 is YENEEA. This CDR3 has 13 residues. The CDR3 sequence is CASSRESNTEAFF. The CDR3 nucleotides read TGTGCCAGCAGCCGAGAGTCGAACACTGAAGCTTTCTTT.

This clone showed up just once. The gene calls are TRBV2 and TRBJ1-5; maybe TRBD1 (5 bases). Trimming left V 2 bases short and J 4 bases short, with 9 bases between. The CDR3 totals 14 residues. In germline, CDR1 is SNHLY, CDR2 FYNNEI. CDR3 DNA sequence: TGTGCCAGCAGTGAATTGGACACTAATCAGCCCCAGCATTTT. Its protein product is CASSELDTNQPQHF.

V usage is TRBV7-9 and J usage is TRBJ1-4; the D is unclear. The germline gives CDR1 SEHNR, CDR2 FQNEAQ (reference sequence). V was cut by 3 bases and J by 3 bases, with 11 bases left in between. This CDR3 contains 15 residues. Here the CDR3 DNA reads TGTGCCAGCAGCTTCTTCGGGAGGGCTAATGAAAAACTGTTTTTT. It is translated as CASSFFGRANEKLFF.

The rearrangement joins TRBV7-6 to TRBJ2-2; D remains unclear. Germline CDR1 reads SGHVS; CDR2 reads FNYEAQ. Between the trimmed V and J ends, which lost 1 base and 0 bases, there was a span of 6 bases. The CDR3 extends over 15 amino acids. CDR3 sequence: CASSLEVANTGELFF. CDR3 bases: TGTGCCAGCAGCTTAGAAGTAGCGAACACCGGGGAGCTGTTTTTT.

The V call is TRBV5-1, the J call TRBJ1-4; a possible D gene is TRBD1 (6 bases). Germline CDR1 SGHRS, CDR2 YFSETQ. The CDR3 extends over 14 amino acids. V was shortened by 4 bases and J by 6 bases, with 13 bases between the two germline ends. CDR3 in amino acids: CASSGTGLHEKLFF. For the CDR3, the DNA is TGCGCCAGCAGCGGAACAGGGTTGCATGAAAAACTGTTTTTT.

The chain couples TRBV7-9 to TRBJ2-7; 7 nucleotides line up with TRBD2. CDR1 is SEHNR and CDR2 is FQNEAQ in the germline V gene (reference sequence). The CDR3 is 17 amino acids. With V trimmed by 5 bases and J by 0 bases, 13 bases remained unmatched. CDR3 protein: CASSPPMGGQSSYEQYF. CDR3 in DNA: TGTGCCAGCAGCCCACCGATGGGAGGGCAGAGCTCCTACGAGCAGTACTTC.

The chain is built from TRBV6-6 and TRBJ2-6, with 7 positions matching TRBD1. Germline V gene data show CDR1 as MNHNY and CDR2 as SVGAGI (reference sequence). This CDR3 spans 16 amino acids. Trimming at V came to 5 bases and at J to 1 base, leaving 5 bases not matched to a gene. The CDR3 is CASSTSGGSGANVLTF. The CDR3, as DNA: TGTGCCAGCAGTACCTCAGGGGGTTCTGGGGCCAACGTCCTGACTTTC.

This clone occurred once. This sample includes further DNA sequences coding for the same CDR3. V and J are TRBV7-9 and TRBJ1-2; a possible D gene is TRBD1 (6 bases). The CDR3 is made up of 12 amino acids. The V end was cut by 5 bases, the J end by 3 bases, with 7 bases between. The V gene's germline CDR1 is SEHNR and CDR2 FQNEAQ (reference sequence). The CDR3 loop reads CASSKGDYGYTF. Here the CDR3 DNA reads TGTGCCAGCAGCAAGGGGGACTATGGCTACACCTTC.

The CDR3 nucleotides read TGTGCCAGCAGCCACCCACAGGATTCTGGAAACACCATATATTTT. As protein: CASSHPQDSGNTIYF. The chain has TRBV4-2 and TRBJ1-3; a weak D match, TRBD1 (5 bases). Germline V gene data show CDR1 as LGHNA and CDR2 as YNFKEQ. The CDR3 totals 15 residues. Trimming left V 3 bases short and J 1 base short, with 10 bases between.

This chain joins TRBV6-5 and TRBJ2-7; D possibly corresponds to TRBD2 (6 bases). This CDR3 contains 15 residues. Germline assignment: CDR1 MNHEY and CDR2 SVGAGI. V dropped 6 bases and J dropped 3 bases, with 18 bases sitting between them. CDR3 nucleotides: TGTGCCAGCAGCGCCGGACTAATCGGGGGCTACGAGCAGTACTTC. This translates into CASSAGLIGGYEQYF.

The V call is TRBV2, the J call TRBJ2-7; D perhaps matches TRBD1 (6 bases). Deletions cut 3 bases from V and 3 bases from J, with 12 bases between. In germline, CDR1 is SNHLY, CDR2 FYNNEI. The CDR3 spans 14 residues. The CDR3 sequence: CASSETGGFYEQYF. The CDR3 nucleotides read TGTGCCAGCAGTGAGACAGGTGGATTCTACGAGCAGTACTTC.

This chain connects TRBV3-1 (or the pseudogene TRBV3-2) to TRBJ2-7; D unclear. The germline gives CDR1 LGHDT, CDR2 YNNKEL (reference sequence). This CDR3 is 11 amino acids long. The V gene lost 4 bases and the J gene lost 6 bases, with 7 bases spanning the gap. This CDR3 reads CASSRLSEQYF. DNA of the CDR3: TGTGCCAGCAGCCGCCTGAGCGAGCAGTACTTC.

This clone turned up a few times. The chain combines TRBV5-6 with TRBJ1-5; unclear D gene. Trimming removed 1 base at V and 2 bases at J, with 10 bases between. The CDR3 runs 15 residues. Germline lookup yields CDR1 SGHDT and CDR2 YYEEEE. CDR3 sequence: CASSLSARRNQPQHF. The CDR3 DNA is TGTGCCAGCAGCTTGTCGGCCAGGCGCAATCAGCCCCAGCATTTT.

The gene calls are TRBV20-1 and TRBJ2-1, with 10 bases identical to TRBD2. V lost 3 bases and J lost 8; bases outside the gene matches: 22. The CDR3 is 19 amino acids. Germline-derived CDR1 and CDR2 are DFQATT and SNEGSKA (reference sequence). CDR3 protein: CSASPRAEELAGRDDEQFF. The CDR3 DNA reads as TGCAGTGCTAGTCCCAGGGCTGAAGAACTAGCGGGGAGGGACGATGAGCAGTTCTTC.

This clone was detected only a few times. This chain connects TRBV6-5 to TRBJ1-2, with 7 bases that match TRBD1. V gave up 4 bases and J gave up 8 bases; unmatched junction bases: 1. This CDR3 spans 11 amino acids. Per the germline V gene, CDR1 is MNHEY and CDR2 is SVGAGI. CDR3 in amino acids: CASSSGGGYTF. The DNA of the CDR3 is TGTGCCAGCAGTTCAGGGGGAGGCTACACCTTC.

V and J are TRBV28 and TRBJ2-7, with 9 nucleotides matching TRBD2. The CDR3 is made up of 16 amino acids. V was pared by 3 bases and J by 2 bases, with 8 bases of the junction left unmatched. Germline CDR1 reads MDHEN; CDR2 reads SYDVKM. The CDR3 sequence is CASSLVATSGTYEQYF. CDR3 sequence (DNA): TGTGCCAGCAGTTTGGTCGCGACTAGCGGAACCTACGAGCAGTACTTC.

CDR3 nucleotide sequence: TGCGCCAGCAGCCAAGATGGGAGGGCCAACACTGAAGCTTTCTTT. Encoded protein: CASSQDGRANTEAFF. The chain carries TRBV4-3 and TRBJ1-1; D gene ambiguous. Between the trimmed V and J ends, which lost 0 bases and 2 bases, there was a span of 10 bases. The CDR3 runs to 15 residues. Germline V lookup: CDR1 LGHNA, CDR2 YSLEER.

The chain uses TRBV9 and TRBJ1-2; TRBD1 might be the D (5 bases). From germline, CDR1 is SGDLS and CDR2 YYNGEE. The V and J ends lost 0 bases and 7 bases respectively, with 16 bases between them. The CDR3 spans 15 residues. The CDR3 is CASSVAWDVGGGYTF. The CDR3 DNA sequence: TGTGCCAGCAGCGTAGCTTGGGACGTCGGGGGTGGCTACACCTTC.

The J gene is TRBJ2-2, the V gene TRBV24-1; TRBD1 matches at 9 bases. Germline loops: CDR1 KGHDR, CDR2 SFDVKD. This CDR3 comprises 16 residues. The V and J ends lost 7 bases and 2 bases, in that order; junction bases with no gene match: 7. The CDR3 nucleotides are TGTGCCACCAGCTCACGGGGACAGGGTAACACCGGGGAGCTGTTTTTT. This encodes CATSSRGQGNTGELFF.

The chain links TRBV3-1 (or the pseudogene TRBV3-2) to TRBJ2-7; D gene unclear. CDR1 is LGHDT, CDR2 YNNKEL, per germline (reference sequence). The CDR3 has 13 residues. V was trimmed by 3 bases and J by 0 bases, leaving 6 bases between them. This chain's CDR3 is CASSHDSSYEQYF. CDR3 nucleotide sequence: TGTGCCAGCAGCCATGACTCCTCCTACGAGCAGTACTTC.